This entry lists 22 T cell receptor beta chains sequenced from one sample in a study of monozygotic twins with inflammatory bowel disease. Reprocessing the 5' RACE reads, TCRdb reports a single entry for every CDR3 protein and omits DNA. The sample table sets out about 450,000 distinct CDR3 sequences. The sample was blood. These TCRs come from a human donor with ulcerative colitis or Crohn's disease, or a healthy co-twin of an affected twin (not recorded which).

V gene TRBV6-5 combines with J gene TRBJ1-1. CDR1 and CDR2 from the germline V gene are MNHEY and SVGAGI. The CDR3 covers 15 residues. The CDR3 region is CASSYSSRLGTEAFF.

The rearrangement uses TRBV29-1 and TRBJ2-7; TCRdb outputs TRBD1, but without DNA this stays unchecked. The CDR3 has 15 amino acids. Per germline, CDR1 SQVTM and CDR2 ANQGSEA. The CDR3 is CSVGPGQGPGNEQYF.

The gene calls are TRBV5-1 and TRBJ2-7; TCRdb gives TRBD1 as the D gene, but with no DNA this cannot be confirmed. Germline CDR1 SGHRS, CDR2 YFSETQ. This CDR3 spans 13 amino acids. The CDR3 loop is CASSPGPTYEQYF.

The gene calls are TRBV11-2 and TRBJ1-1; with no DNA, the TCRdb D assignment of TRBD1 cannot be verified. The CDR3 sequence is 15 residues long. Germline values: CDR1 SGHAT, CDR2 FQNNGV. Here the CDR3 reads CASSPPTLMNTEAFF.

The CDR3 protein is CASSLLQGLGTDTQYF. This rearrangement joins TRBV7-3 to TRBJ2-3. This CDR3 is built from 16 residues. Germline loops: CDR1 SGHTA, CDR2 FQGTGA.

The chain has TRBV30 and TRBJ2-3. The germline CDR1 and CDR2 sequences are GTSNPN and SVGIG (reference sequence). This CDR3 is built from 14 residues. The CDR3 spells CAWSKRRGTDTQYF.

The J gene is TRBJ2-3, the V gene TRBV5-1; TCRdb proposes TRBD2, but this gene call is untestable without DNA. The CDR3 spans 17 residues. Germline loops: CDR1 SGHRS, CDR2 YFSETQ. The CDR3 is CASSPHTVGGGTDTQYF. Full variable domain (outside the CDR3, taken from reference TRBV5-1 and TRBJ2-3): KAGVTQTPRYLIKTRGQQVTLSCSPISGHRSVSWYQQTPGQGLQFLFEYFSETQRNKGNFPGRFSGRQFSNSRSEMNVSTLELGDSALYLCASSPHTVGGGTDTQYFGPGTRLTVL.

The genes are TRBV20-1 and TRBJ1-1. The CDR3 length is 14 residues. Germline loops: CDR1 DFQATT, CDR2 SNEGSKA (reference sequence). CDR3: CSAREVQDGTEAFF.

This chain joins TRBV10-3 and TRBJ2-1; TCRdb reports TRBD1, a call that lacks DNA to check it against. There are 19 residues in the CDR3. Per the germline V gene, CDR1 is ENHRY and CDR2 is SYGVKD. The CDR3 region is CAISEGGRPESTKYNEQFF.

V usage is TRBV4-2 and J usage is TRBJ2-1. CDR3 size: 14 residues. In germline, CDR1 is LGHNA, CDR2 YNFKEQ. The CDR3 loop reads CASSQGLASDEQFF.

This chain links TRBV4-3 with TRBJ2-7; TCRdb outputs TRBD2, but without DNA this stays unchecked. The CDR3 contains 17 residues. The germline V gene has CDR1 LGHNA and CDR2 YSLEER. This CDR3 reads CASSQGHSGGYRHEQYF.

The V gene is TRBV6-1, the J gene TRBJ1-2; TCRdb's D call, TRBD1, is unchecked because there is no DNA. The length of the CDR3 is 13 residues. Germline V gene data show CDR1 as MNHNS and CDR2 as SASEGT. The CDR3 region is CASSEDSYDGYTF.

V is TRBV11-2 and J is TRBJ2-5; TCRdb names TRBD1, which stays unverified in the absence of DNA. Germline V lookup: CDR1 SGHAT, CDR2 FQNNGV. This CDR3 region has 15 residues. CDR3: CASSTTGGARETQYF.

This sequence joins TRBV7-3 and TRBJ2-3; without DNA, the TCRdb call of TRBD1 cannot be checked. The CDR3 consists of 15 residues. The germline V gene encodes CDR1 SGHTA and CDR2 FQGTGA. Here the CDR3 reads CASSQDSWYTDTQYF.

The chain links TRBV13 to TRBJ2-2; no DNA is available, so the TRBD1 call from TCRdb remains unchecked. This CDR3 is built from 18 residues. The germline gives CDR1 PRHDT, CDR2 FYEKMQ (reference sequence). This CDR3 reads CASSIPSGSGVAGGELFF. Supplemented by reference TRBV13 and TRBJ2-2, the full variable domain reads AAGVIQSPRHLIKEKRETATLKCYPIPRHDTVYWYQQGPGQDPQFLISFYEKMQSDKGSIPDRFSAQQFSDYHSELNMSSLELGDSALYFCASSIPSGSGVAGGELFFGEGSRLTVL.

V usage is TRBV27 and J usage is TRBJ1-1. The CDR3 length is 14 residues. Germline CDR1 is MNHEY and CDR2 is SMNVEV (reference sequence). The CDR3 loop is CASSLSDLNTEAFF.

The rearrangement links TRBV5-6 to TRBJ1-1; TCRdb indicates TRBD1, and absent DNA this call remains unverified. The length of the CDR3 is 13 residues. Germline loops: CDR1 SGHDT, CDR2 YYEEEE. CDR3: CASTLGVNTEAFF.

J is TRBJ2-2 and V is TRBV5-1; TCRdb proposes TRBD2, but this gene call is untestable without DNA. The CDR3 runs 14 residues. CDR1 is SGHRS and CDR2 is YFSETQ in the germline V gene. CDR3 protein: CASRLAENTGELFF.

The gene calls are TRBV29-1 and TRBJ2-4; the D call of TRBD1 rests on TCRdb alone, since no DNA is present to check it. Germline V gene lookup returns CDR1 SQVTM and CDR2 ANQGSEA. The CDR3 runs 16 residues. The CDR3 region is CSVEGVQGKAKNIQYF.

This chain uses TRBV23-1 with TRBJ1-3; there is no DNA to check the TCRdb D call of TRBD1. TRBV23-1 is sorted into the ORF group, with uncertain function. The CDR3 consists of 16 residues. CDR3 sequence reads: CASSQSGGQFGNTIYF.

Here the CDR3 reads CASSLQGTSGNTIYF. The rearrangement joins TRBV7-9 to TRBJ1-3; the D gene TCRdb calls, TRBD1, cannot be checked with no DNA. The length of the CDR3 is 15 residues. The germline CDR1 and CDR2 sequences are SEHNR and FQNEAQ (reference sequence).

Here the CDR3 reads CASSLVGWGRGAFF. The chain couples TRBV7-2 to TRBJ1-1; the TCRdb call, TRBD1, lacks DNA for checking. CDR3 length equals 14 residues. Germline V lookup: CDR1 SGHTA, CDR2 FQGNSA.